The next 12 T cell receptor beta chains were all read from a single sample in a study of blood T cell repertoires in COVID-19. Sequencing was performed with immunoSEQ multiplex PCR; in TCRdb, only in-frame clones are kept and a portion is missing. The table includes roughly 150,000 clones, under 85% detected once. Sequenced sample: peripheral blood. The receptors come from a man over 45 with active or convalescent COVID-19.

V gene TRBV28 combines with J gene TRBJ2-1, with 9 bases matching TRBD1. Germline CDR1 is MDHEN and CDR2 is SYDVKM. The V segment lost 6 bases and the J segment 6 bases; nucleotides outside the gene matches: 9. The CDR3 runs to 15 residues. The CDR3 region is CASSPRTGEGNEQFF. CDR3 in DNA: TGTGCCAGCAGCCCTAGGACAGGGGAAGGCAATGAGCAGTTCTTC.

The rearrangement joins TRBV19 to TRBJ1-2, with 11 bases matching TRBD1. There are 15 residues in the CDR3. The V gene's germline CDR1 is LNHDA and CDR2 SQIVND (reference sequence). V dropped 4 bases and J dropped 4; count of bases not matched to a gene: 5. The CDR3: CASSTGQGASYGYTF. The CDR3 region has the DNA TGTGCCAGTAGTACCGGACAGGGGGCCTCCTATGGCTACACCTTC. Using reference TRBV19 and TRBJ1-2 for the parts outside the CDR3, the full variable domain is DGGITQSPKYLFRKEGQNVTLSCEQNLNHDAMYWYRQDPGQGLRLIYYSQIVNDFQKGDIAEGYSVSREKKESFPLTVTSAQKNPTAFYLCASSTGQGASYGYTFGSGTRLTVV.

The chain links TRBV7-3 to TRBJ2-2; 10 positions agree with TRBD1. Germline V gene lookup returns CDR1 SGHTA and CDR2 FQGTGA. V was pared by 5 bases and J by 5 bases, with 8 bases of the junction left unmatched. The CDR3 is made up of 16 amino acids. The CDR3 nucleotides are TGTGCCAGCAGCCCGACAGGGGGCAGCGGTACCGGGGAGCTGTTTTTT. Its protein is CASSPTGGSGTGELFF.

This clone was seen a handful of times. The gene calls are TRBV7-3 and TRBJ1-2; the match to TRBD1 covers 7 bases. V lost 1 base, J lost 4 bases, and 3 bases stayed unmatched. The CDR3 is 14 residues long. Germline CDR1 is SGHTA and CDR2 is FQGTGA. DNA of the CDR3: TGTGCCAGCAGCTTAATGGGGACAGTCTATGGCTACACCTTC. Its translation is CASSLMGTVYGYTF.

This clone was detected once. The chain is built from TRBV5-1 and TRBJ1-3; the D is unclear. The V end lost 4 bases, the J end lost 0 bases, and 8 bases lay between the germline ends. Looked up from germline, CDR1 is SGHRS and CDR2 is YFSETQ. The CDR3 loop spans 14 amino acids. The CDR3 nucleotides read TGCGCCAGCAGCCCAGTGCTCTCTGGAAACACCATATATTTT. It codes for CASSPVLSGNTIYF.

The gene calls are TRBV6-5 and TRBJ2-7; 7 bases match TRBD1. The CDR3 consists of 16 residues. Germline V lookup: CDR1 MNHEY, CDR2 SVGAGI. Trimming at V came to 2 bases and at J to 2 bases, leaving 9 bases not matched to a gene. CDR3 residues: CASSYGQGDLPYEQYF. In DNA, the CDR3 is TGTGCCAGCAGTTACGGTCAGGGGGACCTCCCCTACGAGCAGTACTTC.

The chain joins TRBV19 to TRBJ1-2; TRBD1 matches 7 bases. The germline CDR1 and CDR2 sequences are LNHDA and SQIVND (reference sequence). V dropped 6 bases and J dropped 9; count of bases not matched to a gene: 13. The CDR3 extends over 14 amino acids. Written as DNA, the CDR3 is TGTGCCAGTAGCTGGGACAGCGACTTGATGCGCTACACCTTC. It codes for CASSWDSDLMRYTF.

This sequence joins TRBV11-2 and TRBJ1-4; D remains unclear. CDR3 length: 13 residues. Deletions cut 2 bases from V and 5 bases from J, with 6 bases between. Germline CDR1 and CDR2: SGHAT and FQNNGV. The CDR3 sequence is CASSLNSNEKLFF. The CDR3 DNA follows: TGTGCCAGCAGCTTAAACTCAAATGAAAAACTGTTTTTT. Based on the CDR3 plus reference TRBV11-2 and TRBJ1-4, the full variable domain is EAGVAQSPRYKIIEKRQSVAFWCNPISGHATLYWYQQILGQGPKLLIQFQNNGVVDDSQLPKDRFSAERLKGVDSTLKIQPAKLEDSAVYLCASSLNSNEKLFFGSGTQLSVL.

The chain couples TRBV11-2 to TRBJ2-2; 10 nucleotides match TRBD2. Germline loops: CDR1 SGHAT, CDR2 FQNNGV. The CDR3 runs to 15 residues. The ends lost 6 bases at V and 6 bases at J; junction bases unmatched: 7. As DNA, the CDR3 is TGTGCCAGCAGGCTAGCGGGAGTCCCCCCCGGGGAGCTGTTTTTT. Translated: CASRLAGVPPGELFF.

This clone showed up just once. CDR3 protein: CSPSQGAPNTEAFF. CDR3 DNA: TGCAGCCCCTCCCAGGGGGCACCGAACACTGAAGCTTTCTTT. The chain couples TRBV29-1 to TRBJ1-1, with 8 bases that match TRBD1. V shed 8 bases, J shed 1 base, and the junction held 9 bases outside the gene matches. The CDR3 covers 14 residues. Germline assignment: CDR1 SQVTM and CDR2 ANQGSEA. Full variable domain (outside the CDR3, taken from reference TRBV29-1 and TRBJ1-1): SAVISQKPSRDICQRGTSLTIQCQVDSQVTMMFWYRQQPGQSLTLIATANQGSEATYESGFVIDKFPISRPNLTFSTLTVSNMSPEDSSIYLCSPSQGAPNTEAFFGQGTRLTVV.

V gene TRBV27 combines with J gene TRBJ1-5; D is undetermined. V was cut by 2 bases and J by 1 base, with 9 bases left in between. From germline, CDR1 is MNHEY and CDR2 SMNVEV (reference sequence). This CDR3 has 15 residues. CDR3 nucleotide sequence: TGTGCCAGCAGTTTAACCAGTAACAGCAATCAGCCCCAGCATTTT. Protein product: CASSLTSNSNQPQHF.

The chain joins TRBV2 to TRBJ1-1; possibly TRBD1 for D (5 bases). V was shortened by 2 bases and J by 9 bases, with 13 bases between the two germline ends. The CDR3 loop spans 13 amino acids. Germline V gene data show CDR1 as SNHLY and CDR2 as FYNNEI. CDR3 in amino acids: CASSESVGPKAFF. The CDR3 coding sequence is TGTGCCAGCAGTGAATCGGTGGGGCCTAAAGCTTTCTTT.